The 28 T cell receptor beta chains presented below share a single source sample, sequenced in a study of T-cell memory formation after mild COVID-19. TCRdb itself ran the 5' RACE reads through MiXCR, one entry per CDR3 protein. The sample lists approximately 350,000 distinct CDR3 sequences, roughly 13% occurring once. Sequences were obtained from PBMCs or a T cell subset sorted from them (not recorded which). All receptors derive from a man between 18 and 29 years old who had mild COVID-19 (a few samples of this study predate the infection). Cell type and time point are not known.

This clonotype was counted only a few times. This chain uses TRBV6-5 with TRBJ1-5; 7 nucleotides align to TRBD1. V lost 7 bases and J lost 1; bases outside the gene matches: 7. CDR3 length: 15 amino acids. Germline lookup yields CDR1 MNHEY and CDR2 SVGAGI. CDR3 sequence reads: CASNPTGSSNQPQHF. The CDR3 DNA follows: TGTGCCAGCAACCCGACAGGGTCAAGCAATCAGCCCCAGCATTTT.

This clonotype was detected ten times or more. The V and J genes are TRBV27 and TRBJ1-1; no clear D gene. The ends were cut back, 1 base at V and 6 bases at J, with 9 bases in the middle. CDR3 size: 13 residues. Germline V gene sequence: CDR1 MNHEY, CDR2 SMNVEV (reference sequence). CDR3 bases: TGTGCCAGCAGTTTATTAGGTGCCCCTGAAGCTTTCTTT. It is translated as CASSLLGAPEAFF.

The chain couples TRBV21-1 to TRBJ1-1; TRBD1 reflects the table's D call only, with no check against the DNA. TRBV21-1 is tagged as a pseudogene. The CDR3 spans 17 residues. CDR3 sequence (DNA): TGTGCCAGCAGCAAAGCGAGACCCAGGGGGCGGACTCTGAAGGCTTTCTTT. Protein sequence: CASSKARPRGRTLKAFF.

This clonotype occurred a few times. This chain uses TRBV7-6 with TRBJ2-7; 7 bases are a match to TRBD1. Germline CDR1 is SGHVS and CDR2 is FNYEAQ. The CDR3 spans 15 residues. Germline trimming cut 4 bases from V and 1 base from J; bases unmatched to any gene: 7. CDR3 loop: CASSSMAGGSYEQYF. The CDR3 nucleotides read TGTGCCAGCAGCTCGATGGCAGGGGGTTCCTACGAGCAGTACTTC.

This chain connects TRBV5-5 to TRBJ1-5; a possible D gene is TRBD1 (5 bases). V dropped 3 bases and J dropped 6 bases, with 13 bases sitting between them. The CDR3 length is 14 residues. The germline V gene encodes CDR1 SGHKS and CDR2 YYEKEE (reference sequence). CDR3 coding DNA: TGTGCCAGCAGCTCGGGTCAGGGTCGTCAGCCCCAGCATTTT. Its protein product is CASSSGQGRQPQHF.

The CDR3 protein is CASSQRDRGPYNEQFF. The CDR3 coding sequence is TGCGCCAGCAGCCAGCGTGACAGGGGTCCCTACAATGAGCAGTTCTTC. This rearrangement joins TRBV4-1 to TRBJ2-1; 8 positions match TRBD1. The CDR3 contains 16 residues. Germline CDR1 is MGHRA and CDR2 is YSYEKL. The V segment lost 3 bases and the J segment 2 bases; nucleotides outside the gene matches: 6.

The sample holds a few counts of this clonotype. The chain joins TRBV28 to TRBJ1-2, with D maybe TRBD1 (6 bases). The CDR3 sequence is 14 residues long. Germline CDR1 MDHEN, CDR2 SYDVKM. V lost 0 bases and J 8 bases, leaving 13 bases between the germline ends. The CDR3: CASSLWDRSLGYTF. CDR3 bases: TGTGCCAGCAGTTTATGGGACAGATCCTTGGGCTACACCTTC.

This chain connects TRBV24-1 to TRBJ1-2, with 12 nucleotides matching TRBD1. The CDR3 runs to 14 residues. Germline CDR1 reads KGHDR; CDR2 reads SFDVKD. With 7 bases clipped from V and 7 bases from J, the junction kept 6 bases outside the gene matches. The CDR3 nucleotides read TGTGCCACCAGCCCGGGACAGGGGGCCGGTGGCTACACCTTC. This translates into CATSPGQGAGGYTF.

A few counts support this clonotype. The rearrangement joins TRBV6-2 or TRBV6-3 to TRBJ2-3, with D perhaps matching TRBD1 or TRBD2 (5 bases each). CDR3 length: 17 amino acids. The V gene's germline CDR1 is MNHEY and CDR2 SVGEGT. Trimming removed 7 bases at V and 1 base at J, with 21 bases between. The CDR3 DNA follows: TGTGCCAGCACCCCCCCGGGGCCCGGTGGGCGCACAGATACGCAGTATTTT. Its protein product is CASTPPGPGGRTDTQYF.

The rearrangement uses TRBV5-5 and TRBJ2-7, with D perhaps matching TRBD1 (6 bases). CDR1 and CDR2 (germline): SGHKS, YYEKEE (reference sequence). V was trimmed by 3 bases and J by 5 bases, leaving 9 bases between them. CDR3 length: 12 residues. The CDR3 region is CASSSTGHEQYF. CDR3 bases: TGTGCCAGCAGCTCTACAGGGCACGAGCAGTACTTC.

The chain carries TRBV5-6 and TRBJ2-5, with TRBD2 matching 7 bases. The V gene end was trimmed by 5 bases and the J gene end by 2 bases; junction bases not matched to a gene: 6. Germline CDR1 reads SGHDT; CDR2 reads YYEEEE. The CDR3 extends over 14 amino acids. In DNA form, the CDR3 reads TGTGCCAGCAGGATGGGGGGGGAACAAGAGACCCAGTACTTC. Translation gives CASRMGGEQETQYF.

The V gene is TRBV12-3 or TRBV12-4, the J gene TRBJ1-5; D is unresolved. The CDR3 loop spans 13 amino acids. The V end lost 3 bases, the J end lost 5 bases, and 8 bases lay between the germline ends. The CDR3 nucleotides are TGTGCCAGCAGTTTTTCTCCTTATCAGCCCCAGCATTTT. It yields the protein CASSFSPYQPQHF.

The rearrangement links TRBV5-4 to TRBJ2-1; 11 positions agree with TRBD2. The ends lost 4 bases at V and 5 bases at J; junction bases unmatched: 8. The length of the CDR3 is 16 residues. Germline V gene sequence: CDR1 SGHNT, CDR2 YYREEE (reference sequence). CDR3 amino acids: CASSTPTSGEDNEQFF. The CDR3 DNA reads TGTGCCAGCAGCACCCCGACTAGCGGGGAAGACAATGAGCAGTTCTTC.

CDR3 loop: CASSLATGYEQYV. CDR3 sequence (DNA): TGCGCCAGCAGCTTGGCCACCGGCTACGAGCAGTACGTC. The J gene is TRBJ2-7, the V gene TRBV5-1; D remains unclear. Germline values: CDR1 SGHRS, CDR2 YFSETQ. This CDR3 comprises 13 residues. Trimming took 0 bases from V and 3 from J, leaving 7 bases between them.

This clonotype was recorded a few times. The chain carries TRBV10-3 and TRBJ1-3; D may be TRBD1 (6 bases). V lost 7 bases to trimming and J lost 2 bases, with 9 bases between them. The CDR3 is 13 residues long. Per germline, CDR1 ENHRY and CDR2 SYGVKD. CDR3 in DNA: TGTGCCATCAACTCAGGGGCTGGAAACACCATATATTTT. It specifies CAINSGAGNTIYF.

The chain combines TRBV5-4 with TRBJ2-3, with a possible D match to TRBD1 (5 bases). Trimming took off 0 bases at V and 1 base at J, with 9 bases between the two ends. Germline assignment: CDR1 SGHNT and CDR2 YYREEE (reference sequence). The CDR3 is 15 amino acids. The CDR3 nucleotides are TGTGCCAGCAGCTTGGGGGGCCGGGGCACAGATACGCAGTATTTT. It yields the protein CASSLGGRGTDTQYF.

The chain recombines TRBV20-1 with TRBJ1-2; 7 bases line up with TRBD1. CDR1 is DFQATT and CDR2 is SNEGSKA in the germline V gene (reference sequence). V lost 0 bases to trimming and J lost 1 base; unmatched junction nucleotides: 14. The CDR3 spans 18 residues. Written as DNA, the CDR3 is TGCAGTGCTAGAGATTGGGGTAGGGGGCTTAGACGTAACTATGGCTACACCTTC. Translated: CSARDWGRGLRRNYGYTF.

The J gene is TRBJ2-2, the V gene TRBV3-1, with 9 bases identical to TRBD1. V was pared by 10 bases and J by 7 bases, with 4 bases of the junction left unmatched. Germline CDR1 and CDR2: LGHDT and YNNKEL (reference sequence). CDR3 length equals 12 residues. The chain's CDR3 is CATQGAGGELFF. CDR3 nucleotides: TGTGCCACACAGGGGGCAGGCGGGGAGCTGTTTTTT.

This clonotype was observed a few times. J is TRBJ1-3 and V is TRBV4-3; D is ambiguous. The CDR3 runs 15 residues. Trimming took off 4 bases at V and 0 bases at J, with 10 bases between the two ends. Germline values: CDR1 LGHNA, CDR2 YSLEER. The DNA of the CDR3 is TGCGCCAGCAGCCCCGGACCGGACTCTGGAAACACCATATATTTT. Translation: CASSPGPDSGNTIYF.

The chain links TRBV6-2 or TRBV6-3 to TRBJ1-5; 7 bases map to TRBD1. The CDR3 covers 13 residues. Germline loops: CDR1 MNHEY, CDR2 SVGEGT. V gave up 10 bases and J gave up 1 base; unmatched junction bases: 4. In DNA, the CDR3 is TGTGCCACCAGGGGGTCGAGCAATCAGCCCCAGCATTTT. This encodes CATRGSSNQPQHF.

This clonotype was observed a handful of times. The CDR3, as DNA: TGTGCCATCACTGATTCGTGGCGGGGGGGCAGTACCGGGGAGCTGTTTTTT. It encodes CAITDSWRGGSTGELFF. V and J are TRBV10-3 and TRBJ2-2; the match to TRBD2 covers 9 bases. CDR3 length: 17 residues. After removal of 7 bases from V and 5 bases from J, the junction contained 14 bases not matched to a gene. Germline-derived CDR1 and CDR2 are ENHRY and SYGVKD.

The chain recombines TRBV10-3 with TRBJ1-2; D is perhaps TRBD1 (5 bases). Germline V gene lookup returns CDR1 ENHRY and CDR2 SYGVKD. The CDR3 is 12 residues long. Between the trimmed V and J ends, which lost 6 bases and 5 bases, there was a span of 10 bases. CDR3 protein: CAIRDISYGYTF. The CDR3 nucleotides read TGTGCCATCAGGGACATCTCTTATGGCTACACCTTC.

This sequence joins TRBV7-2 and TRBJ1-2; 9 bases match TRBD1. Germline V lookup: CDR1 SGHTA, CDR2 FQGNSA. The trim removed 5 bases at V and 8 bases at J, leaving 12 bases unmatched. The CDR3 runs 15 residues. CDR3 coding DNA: TGTGCCAGCAGCCCCAGCCGGGACAGGGCATGGGGCTACACCTTC. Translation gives CASSPSRDRAWGYTF. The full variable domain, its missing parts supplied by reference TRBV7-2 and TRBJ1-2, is GAGVSQSPSNKVTEKGKDVELRCDPISGHTALYWYRQSLGQGLEFLIYFQGNSAPDKSGLPSDRFSAERTGGSVSTLTIQRTQQEDSAVYLCASSPSRDRAWGYTFGSGTRLTVV.

As DNA, the CDR3 is TGTGCCAGCAGTTCCACGGGGGCCGAGCGCCAGCATTTT. Protein sequence: CASSSTGAERQHF. V is TRBV28 and J is TRBJ1-5, with D possibly being TRBD1 (6 bases). CDR1 MDHEN and CDR2 SYDVKM come from the germline V gene. Trimming shortened V by 4 bases and J by 12 bases, and 16 bases separated the two germline ends. The CDR3 extends over 13 amino acids.

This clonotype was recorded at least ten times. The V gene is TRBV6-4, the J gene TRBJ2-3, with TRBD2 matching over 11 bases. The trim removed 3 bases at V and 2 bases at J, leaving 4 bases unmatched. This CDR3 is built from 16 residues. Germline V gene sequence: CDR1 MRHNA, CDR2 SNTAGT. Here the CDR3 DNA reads TGTGCCAGCAGTGAGTCTAGCGGGGGGCCCACAGATACGCAGTATTTT. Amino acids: CASSESSGGPTDTQYF.

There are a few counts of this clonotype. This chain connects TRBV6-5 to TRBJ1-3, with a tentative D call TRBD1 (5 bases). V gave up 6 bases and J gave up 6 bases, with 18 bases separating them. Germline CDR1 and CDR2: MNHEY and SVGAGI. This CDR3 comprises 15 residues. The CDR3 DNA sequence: TGTGCCAGCAGGGCACCTGGGGCAACCCTAAACACCATATATTTT. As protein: CASRAPGATLNTIYF.

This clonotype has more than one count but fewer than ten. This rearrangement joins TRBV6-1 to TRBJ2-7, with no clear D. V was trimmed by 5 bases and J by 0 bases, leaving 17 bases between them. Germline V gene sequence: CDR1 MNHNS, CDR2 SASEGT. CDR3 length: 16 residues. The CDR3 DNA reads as TGTGCCAGCAGTAGCCGCAGGTGGAGAAGCTCCTACGAGCAGTACGTC. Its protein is CASSSRRWRSSYEQYV.

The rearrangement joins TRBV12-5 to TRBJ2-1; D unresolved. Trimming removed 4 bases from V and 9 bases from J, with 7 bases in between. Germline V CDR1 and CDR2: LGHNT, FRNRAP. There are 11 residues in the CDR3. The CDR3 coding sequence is TGTGCTAGTGGTTCCGGTTTTGAGCAGTTCTTC. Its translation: CASGSGFEQFF.